The clone carrying this T cell receptor (beta chain) came up a few times. Together with a sample-barcoded 5' primer, a J-beta primer mix was included in a second PCR lasting about 7 to 11 cycles. From the 5' RACE reads, TCRdb called clonotypes with MiXCR, one entry per CDR3 protein. The table shows approximately 290,000 distinct CDR3 sequences, with roughly 26% occurring only once. This sample is drawn from a study of blood T cells in healthy people across ages. CDR1 and CDR2 (germline): SQVTM, ANQGSEA. Between the trimmed V and J ends, which lost 5 bases and 0 bases, there was a span of 16 bases. This CDR3 has 15 amino acids.

Sequencing was performed on blood. This sequence was found in a woman aged 70-85 years in good health. The V gene is TRBV29-1, the J gene TRBJ1-1, with D maybe TRBD1 (5 bases). The CDR3 spells CSVTGPGWLNTEAFF. The CDR3 DNA reads as TGCAGCGTTACGGGACCAGGGTGGTTGAACACTGAAGCTTTCTTT.